This TCR beta chain appears in the sequencing data of a study of CXCR3-negative and CXCR3-positive naive CD8 T cells. Broader study findings: Hydrophobicity was higher for TRB CDR3s found in CXCR3-positive naive cells than in CXCR3-negative naive cells. Cryopreservation partially decreased CXCR3 expression, and most assays used fresh PBMCs.

For this clonotype: The target antigen is unknown.

Preparation of TRB cDNA libraries relied on 5' RACE carrying UMI labels. TCRdb reprocessed the 5' RACE reads and stores each CDR3 protein as one record, lacking DNA. The sample data list fewer than 95,000 distinct CDR3 sequences. Every subset of CD8+ T cells was sorted in triplicate at hundreds of thousands of cells each. Naive CD8+ T cells showed a CD45RO-CCR7+CD27+CD95- phenotype. The CDR3 extends over 16 amino acids. Germline CDR1 and CDR2: SGHRS and YFSETQ. The sequence came from a human donor in good health. Some clones in this sample may be carry-over from other donors' samples. Material: naive CXCR3- CD8+ T cells from blood. Subset in this sample: CD45RO-CCR7+CD27+CD95- naive CD8+ T cells lacking CXCR3 (TNR3-). The V and J genes are TRBV5-1 and TRBJ2-1; the D gene TCRdb calls, TRBD1, cannot be checked with no DNA. CDR3 sequence: CASSTWTGATYNEQFF.